A single sample gave rise to the 11 T cell receptor beta chains below, sequenced in a study of CD4 T cells in relation to SARS-CoV-2 and coronaviruses. This table comes from immunoSEQ multiplex PCR, and its TCRdb copy is limited to in-frame clones, with some not included. Altogether some 22,000 clones are present, about 80% being singletons, with the ten largest covering approximately 13%. The unexposed donors gave CD4+ T cells in about 2010-2019, prior to COVID-19. Isolation of CD4+ T cells took place after approximately 10 days in culture. No cognate antigen is known for these TCRs. Sequencing input: CD4+ T cells from PBMCs, cultured in vitro. The receptors come from a human donor in good health.

The chain uses TRBV2 and TRBJ2-7, with D uncertain. V lost 3 bases and J lost 3, with 15 bases in between. Germline loops: CDR1 SNHLY, CDR2 FYNNEI. The CDR3 contains 15 residues. CDR3 residues: CASSEMVSTHYEQYF. CDR3 in DNA: TGTGCCAGCAGTGAGATGGTCTCAACCCACTACGAGCAGTACTTC.

The chain has TRBV30 and TRBJ2-7, with 7 nucleotides matching TRBD1. Germline CDR1 reads GTSNPN; CDR2 reads SVGIG (reference sequence). The CDR3 is 13 amino acids. V was pared by 6 bases and J by 0 bases, with 5 bases of the junction left unmatched. The CDR3 bases are TGTGCCTGTAGGGGACAGAGCTCCTACGAGCAGTACTTC. It encodes CACRGQSSYEQYF.

The chain carries TRBV9 and TRBJ2-7; 11 nucleotides line up with TRBD2. The germline CDR1 and CDR2 sequences are SGDLS and YYNGEE. V shed 4 bases and J 2 bases; nucleotides not matched to a gene: 2. The CDR3 runs to 14 residues. CDR3 DNA sequence: TGTGCCAGCAGCAGACTAGCGGGAACCTACGAGCAGTACTTC. This translates into CASSRLAGTYEQYF. The full variable domain, its missing parts supplied by reference TRBV9 and TRBJ2-7, is DSGVTQTPKHLITATGQRVTLRCSPRSGDLSVYWYQQSLDQGLQFLIQYYNGEERAKGNILERFSAQQFPDLHSELNLSSLELGDSALYFCASSRLAGTYEQYFGPGTRLTVT.

The CDR3: CSGRLAGGTDTQYF. The CDR3 region has the DNA TGCAGCGGTCGACTAGCGGGAGGAACAGATACGCAGTATTTT. The gene calls are TRBV29-1 and TRBJ2-3, with TRBD2 identical over 13 bases. CDR3 length equals 14 residues. V dropped 7 bases and J dropped 3; count of bases not matched to a gene: 4. The V gene's germline CDR1 is SQVTM and CDR2 ANQGSEA.

V gene TRBV5-1 combines with J gene TRBJ2-7; D may correspond to TRBD1 or TRBD2 (6 bases each). This CDR3 has 14 residues. V was clipped by 4 bases and J by 3 bases, with 14 bases between them. Germline CDR1 and CDR2: SGHRS and YFSETQ. The CDR3 reads CASSPGGTHYEQYF. CDR3 sequence (DNA): TGCGCCAGCAGCCCTGGGGGGACACACTACGAGCAGTACTTC. The entire variable domain, with the rest obtained from reference TRBV5-1 and TRBJ2-7, is as follows: KAGVTQTPRYLIKTRGQQVTLSCSPISGHRSVSWYQQTPGQGLQFLFEYFSETQRNKGNFPGRFSGRQFSNSRSEMNVSTLELGDSALYLCASSPGGTHYEQYFGPGTRLTVT.

The chain is built from TRBV2 and TRBJ1-3; weak D call: TRBD1 (6 bases). Trimming removed 2 bases at V and 2 bases at J, with 10 bases between. Germline CDR1 reads SNHLY; CDR2 reads FYNNEI. The CDR3 totals 15 residues. The CDR3 bases are TGTGCCAGCAGTGAAACAGGGATCCCTGGAAACACCATATATTTT. Amino acids: CASSETGIPGNTIYF.

The chain carries TRBV29-1 and TRBJ2-7; D possibly corresponds to TRBD2 (5 bases). Trimming pared 5 bases from V and 4 bases from J, leaving 15 bases between. From germline, CDR1 is SQVTM and CDR2 ANQGSEA. The CDR3 has 13 amino acids. The CDR3 DNA follows: TGCAGCGTTATCGACCCCGGCGGGTACGAGCAGTACTTC. It is translated as CSVIDPGGYEQYF.

The CDR3 is CASNPDGDTQYF. The DNA of the CDR3 is TGTGCCTCAAATCCGGACGGGGATACGCAGTATTTT. J is TRBJ2-3 and V is TRBV30; D not certain. The V end lost 7 bases, the J end lost 6 bases, and 14 bases lay between the germline ends. Germline assignment: CDR1 GTSNPN and CDR2 SVGIG (reference sequence). The CDR3 loop spans 12 amino acids.

The chain joins TRBV10-3 to TRBJ1-5; the match to TRBD1 covers 7 bases. V was pared by 3 bases and J by 1 base, with 6 bases of the junction left unmatched. CDR1 is ENHRY and CDR2 is SYGVKD in the germline V gene. CDR3 length equals 16 residues. The CDR3 DNA is TGTGCCATCAGTGAAGGAGGGGGCAGGAGCAATCAGCCCCAGCATTTT. Its protein is CAISEGGGRSNQPQHF.

The V call is TRBV3-1 (or the pseudogene TRBV3-2), the J call TRBJ1-2; 11 positions agree with TRBD1. CDR3 length: 14 amino acids. Germline assignment: CDR1 LGHDT and CDR2 YNNKEL (reference sequence). J was trimmed by 9 bases and V by 5 bases; bases with no gene match: 8. The CDR3 loop is CASSSRTGGRSYTF. CDR3 coding DNA: TGTGCCAGCAGCAGCCGGACAGGGGGCAGGAGCTACACCTTC.

This clone was counted between two and nine times. The chain recombines TRBV7-2 with TRBJ2-2, with 7 nucleotides matching TRBD2. Germline V gives CDR1 SGHTA, CDR2 FQGNSA. V shed 5 bases and J 4 bases; nucleotides not matched to a gene: 10. The CDR3 is 16 residues long. CDR3 in amino acids: CASSPSVVAGTGELFF. The CDR3 nucleotides read TGTGCCAGCAGCCCTTCGGTGGTAGCGGGCACCGGGGAGCTGTTTTTT.